These 21 T cell receptor beta chains were all obtained from the same sample, sequenced in a study of shared clonotypes between healthy human individuals. Produced via immunoSEQ multiplex PCR; TCRdb's table is partial and in-frame only. This table holds millions of clones, roughly 94% found once. Sequenced material: naive CD4+ T cells sorted from blood. Subset reported: CD45RA+ positively selected. The source is a man aged 18-30 years in good health.

V is TRBV27 and J is TRBJ2-5, with a tentative D call TRBD2 (6 bases). CDR1 is MNHEY, CDR2 SMNVEV, per germline (reference sequence). The CDR3 runs to 17 residues. V lost 1 base, J lost 7 bases, and 22 bases lay in between. The CDR3 DNA reads as TGTGCCAGCAGTTTATTGAGGCGGGGTGAACTATTTGGGACCCAGTACTTC. Its protein product is CASSLLRRGELFGTQYF.

The chain carries TRBV6-5 and TRBJ1-1; no firm D call. The V end lost 6 bases, the J end lost 4 bases, and 9 bases lay between the germline ends. The CDR3 length is 12 residues. CDR1 and CDR2 from the germline V gene are MNHEY and SVGAGI. CDR3 DNA sequence: TGTGCCAGCAGCCTCGCGGGCACTGAAGCTTTCTTT. It specifies CASSLAGTEAFF.

This chain links TRBV7-2 with TRBJ1-2; D is perhaps TRBD1 (5 bases). CDR1 and CDR2 (germline): SGHTA, FQGNSA. Trimming removed 5 bases from V and 5 bases from J, with 12 bases in between. The CDR3 covers 13 residues. DNA for the CDR3: TGTGCCAGCAGCGTCACCGGGACTTATGGCTACACCTTC. The encoded protein is CASSVTGTYGYTF.

The V call is TRBV6-5, the J call TRBJ2-1; no firm D call. The CDR3 contains 14 residues. CDR1 and CDR2 (germline): MNHEY, SVGAGI. V was clipped by 2 bases and J by 4 bases, with 9 bases between them. CDR3 sequence (DNA): TGTGCCAGCAGTTACGGGCCGGATTACAATGAGCAGTTCTTC. Protein sequence: CASSYGPDYNEQFF.

J is TRBJ1-3 and V is TRBV7-9; tentatively, D is TRBD1 (5 bases). The length of the CDR3 is 15 residues. Trimming removed 5 bases at V and 1 base at J, with 12 bases between. CDR1 SEHNR and CDR2 FQNEAQ come from the germline V gene (reference sequence). This chain's CDR3 is CASSIAGRSGNTIYF. CDR3 bases: TGTGCCAGCAGCATTGCGGGGCGTTCTGGAAACACCATATATTTT.

The V gene is TRBV10-1, the J gene TRBJ2-5; D call uncertain. The ends were cut back, 2 bases at V and 2 bases at J, with 6 bases in the middle. CDR1 and CDR2 from the germline V gene are WNHNN and SYGVQD (reference sequence). The CDR3 is 13 amino acids. CDR3 DNA: TGCGCCAGCAGTGAGAACTTACAAGAGACCCAGTACTTC. It specifies CASSENLQETQYF.

As regards this clone: Different DNA sequences within this sample yield the same CDR3. This chain uses TRBV28 with TRBJ1-6, with TRBD1 matching over 7 bases. The CDR3 is 15 amino acids. Germline values: CDR1 MDHEN, CDR2 SYDVKM. V lost 4 bases, J lost 3 bases, and 3 bases stayed unmatched. CDR3 loop: CASSSGTDYNSPLHF. CDR3 sequence (DNA): TGTGCCAGCAGTTCTGGGACAGACTATAATTCACCCCTCCACTTT.

The rearrangement uses TRBV18 and TRBJ1-5; D perhaps matches TRBD1 (5 bases). Deletions cut 1 base from V and 5 bases from J, with 15 bases between. This CDR3 is built from 16 residues. Germline CDR1 reads KGHSH; CDR2 reads LQKENI. The CDR3 region is CASSPRQLANYQPQHF. The CDR3 bases are TGTGCCAGCTCACCACGACAGCTCGCTAATTATCAGCCCCAGCATTTT.

The V call is TRBV10-3, the J call TRBJ2-5, with D unclear. Germline CDR1 is ENHRY and CDR2 is SYGVKD. This CDR3 is 13 amino acids long. V lost 0 bases to trimming and J lost 6 bases, with 8 bases between them. The DNA of the CDR3 is TGTGCCATCAGTGAGTCGATCGTGCAGACCCAGTACTTC. This sequence encodes CAISESIVQTQYF.

This clone showed up just once. The CDR3 here is CASMSPPPNTGELFF. The CDR3 coding sequence is TGTGCCAGCATGAGTCCACCGCCGAACACCGGGGAGCTGTTTTTT. V usage is TRBV28 and J usage is TRBJ2-2; the D is unclear. The length of the CDR3 is 15 residues. V was clipped by 7 bases and J by 0 bases, with 12 bases between them. Germline lookup yields CDR1 MDHEN and CDR2 SYDVKM. The full variable domain, with the rest looked up from reference TRBV28 and TRBJ2-2, is DVKVTQSSRYLVKRTGEKVFLECVQDMDHENMFWYRQDPGLGLRLIYFSYDVKMKEKGDIPEGYSVSREKKERFSLILESASTNQTSMYLCASMSPPPNTGELFFGEGSRLTVL.

The chain employs TRBV29-1 and TRBJ1-2; no clear D gene. CDR1 is SQVTM, CDR2 ANQGSEA, per germline. CDR3 length: 15 amino acids. The germline V and J ends were trimmed by 3 bases and 6 bases, with 20 bases remaining between them. CDR3 residues: CSVDYRLLAGDGYTF. The CDR3 nucleotides are TGCAGCGTTGATTATCGCCTCTTGGCGGGAGATGGCTACACCTTC.

To note about this clone: The junction departs from the called germline gene at one end, perhaps through a read error. V and J are TRBV7-7 and TRBJ2-2, with unresolved D. The CDR3 spans 14 residues. From germline, CDR1 is SSHAT and CDR2 FNYEAQ (reference sequence). CDR3 protein: CASSPTHNTGELFF. CDR3 coding DNA: TGTGCTAGCAGCCCAACCCACAACACCGGGGAGCTGTTTTTT.

The chain recombines TRBV7-9 with TRBJ2-1; D perhaps matches TRBD2 (6 bases). Germline CDR1 reads SEHNR; CDR2 reads FQNEAQ (reference sequence). CDR3 size: 14 residues. Between the trimmed V and J ends, which lost 1 base and 7 bases, there was a span of 11 bases. CDR3 nucleotides: TGTGCCAGCAGCTTAGGCGGGGCCGGGAATGAGCAGTTCTTC. Protein sequence: CASSLGGAGNEQFF.

In its sample, this clone was seen a few times. The V gene is TRBV5-8, the J gene TRBJ1-5; D unclear. The germline CDR1 and CDR2 sequences are SGHTS and YDEGEE. CDR3 length equals 10 residues. Trimming pared 7 bases from V and 11 bases from J, leaving 10 bases between. CDR3 bases: TGTGCCAGCGGGTTTGCTTCCCAGCATTTT. This sequence encodes CASGFASQHF.

The genes are TRBV19 and TRBJ1-6; TRBD1 agrees at 9 bases. This CDR3 has 16 residues. With V trimmed by 1 base and J by 13 bases, 11 bases remained unmatched. Germline V gene lookup returns CDR1 LNHDA and CDR2 SQIVND (reference sequence). The CDR3 region has the DNA TGTGCCAGTAGTATAGTACCGGGACAGGGTCTGTATCCCCTCCACTTT. Its translation: CASSIVPGQGLYPLHF.

V is TRBV7-8 and J is TRBJ1-5; 7 nucleotides align to TRBD1. This CDR3 region has 13 residues. Germline V lookup: CDR1 SGHVS, CDR2 FQNEAQ. J lost 5 bases, V lost 4 bases, and 2 bases had no gene match. CDR3 region: CASSWDRHQPQHF. The CDR3 DNA reads TGTGCCAGCAGCTGGGACAGACATCAGCCCCAGCATTTT.

This clone was seen only once. The chain has TRBV2 and TRBJ2-3; no firm D call. V gave up 2 bases and J gave up 1 base, with 7 bases separating them. Germline lookup yields CDR1 SNHLY and CDR2 FYNNEI. The CDR3 spans 14 residues. CDR3 nucleotides: TGTGCCAGCAGTGAAAGGAAAGGCACAGATACGCAGTATTTT. Amino acids: CASSERKGTDTQYF.

The CDR3 DNA follows: TGCAGCGCTGCGGGGGCCTCATCAACCTACGAGCAGTACTTC. Amino acid sequence: CSAAGASSTYEQYF. The chain uses TRBV29-1 and TRBJ2-7; weak D call: TRBD2 (7 bases). Looked up from germline, CDR1 is SQVTM and CDR2 is ANQGSEA. The CDR3 covers 14 residues. With 7 bases removed from V and 2 bases from J, the gap between germline ends came to 18 bases.

A remark on this clone: At the DNA level, this CDR3 is encoded by other sequences in the same sample as well. The J gene is TRBJ1-5, the V gene TRBV5-6; 10 bases align to TRBD1. Germline V gene sequence: CDR1 SGHDT, CDR2 YYEEEE. With 3 bases clipped from V and 2 bases from J, the junction kept 2 bases outside the gene matches. The CDR3 runs 15 residues. The CDR3 nucleotides read TGTGCCAGCAGCTGGGGACAGGGGCGCAATCAGCCCCAGCATTTT. Translated: CASSWGQGRNQPQHF.

This chain connects TRBV18 to TRBJ2-1; D remains unclear. Germline loops: CDR1 KGHSH, CDR2 LQKENI. Trimming removed 6 bases from V and 9 bases from J, with 12 bases in between. The CDR3 sequence is 12 residues long. DNA of the CDR3: TGTGCCAGCTCCAGACGCCCCGCTGAGCAGTTCTTC. Translation gives CASSRRPAEQFF.

The V call is TRBV5-1, the J call TRBJ2-1, with D uncertain. The germline gives CDR1 SGHRS, CDR2 YFSETQ. Trimming took 1 base from V and 5 from J, leaving 7 bases between them. This CDR3 has 13 amino acids. Here the CDR3 reads CASSLSGDNEQFF. CDR3 nucleotide sequence: TGCGCCAGCAGCTTGTCGGGCGACAATGAGCAGTTCTTC.